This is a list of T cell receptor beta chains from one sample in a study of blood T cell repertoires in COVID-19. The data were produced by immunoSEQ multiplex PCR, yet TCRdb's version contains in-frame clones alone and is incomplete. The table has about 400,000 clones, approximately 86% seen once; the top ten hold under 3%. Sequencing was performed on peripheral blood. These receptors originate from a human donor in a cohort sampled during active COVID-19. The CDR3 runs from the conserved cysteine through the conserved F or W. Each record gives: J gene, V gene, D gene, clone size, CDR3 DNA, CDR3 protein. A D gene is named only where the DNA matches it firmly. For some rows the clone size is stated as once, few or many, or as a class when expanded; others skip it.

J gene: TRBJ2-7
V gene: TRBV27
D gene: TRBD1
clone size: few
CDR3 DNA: TGTGCCAGCAGCAGAACAGGGGTCGAGCAGTACTTC
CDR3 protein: CASSRTGVEQYF

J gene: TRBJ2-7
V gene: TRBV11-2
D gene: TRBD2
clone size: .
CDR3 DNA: TGTGCCAGCAGCCGGGGGACTAGCGGGACCTACGAGCAGTACTTC
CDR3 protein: CASSRGTSGTYEQYF

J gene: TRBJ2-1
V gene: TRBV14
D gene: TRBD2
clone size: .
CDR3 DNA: TGTGCCAGCAGCCAAGGGGAGGGAGGGCTGCCAGATGAGCAGTTCTTC
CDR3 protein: CASSQGEGGLPDEQFF

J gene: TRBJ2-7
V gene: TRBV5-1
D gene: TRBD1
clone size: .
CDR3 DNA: TGCGCCAGCAGCTCCGGGACAGGGGACGAGCAGTACTTC
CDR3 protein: CASSSGTGDEQYF

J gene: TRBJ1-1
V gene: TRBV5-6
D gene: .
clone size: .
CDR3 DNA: TGTGCCAGCAGACTAGGGGGGGCTAGGACTGAAGCTTTCTTT
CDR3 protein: CASRLGGARTEAFF

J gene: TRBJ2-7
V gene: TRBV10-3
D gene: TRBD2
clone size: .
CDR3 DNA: TGTGCCATCAGGGATGGGGGACTAGCGGGAGACTACGAGCAGTACTTC
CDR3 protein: CAIRDGGLAGDYEQYF

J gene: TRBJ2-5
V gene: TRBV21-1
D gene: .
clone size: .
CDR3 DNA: TGTGCCAGCAGCAAAGCGGACAGGGGGCGCCAAGAGACCCAGTACTTC
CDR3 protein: CASSKADRGRQETQYF

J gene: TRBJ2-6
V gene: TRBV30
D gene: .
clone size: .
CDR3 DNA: TGTGCCTGGGCACAGGTCTCTGGGGCCAACGTCCTGACTTTC
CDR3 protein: CAWAQVSGANVLTF

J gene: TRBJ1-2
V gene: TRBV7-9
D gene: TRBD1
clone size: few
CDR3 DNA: TGTGCCAGCAGTCCCACAGGGGCATATAACTATGGCTACACCTTC
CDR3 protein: CASSPTGAYNYGYTF

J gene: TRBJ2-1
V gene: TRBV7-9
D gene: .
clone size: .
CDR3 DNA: TGTGCCAGCAGCTCCACCGGAACGGCGGGCTCCTACAATGAGCAGTTCTTC
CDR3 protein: CASSSTGTAGSYNEQFF

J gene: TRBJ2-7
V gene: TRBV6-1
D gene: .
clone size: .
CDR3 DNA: TGTGCCAGCAGTGGCGGACCACAGGTTATCTACGAGCAGTACTTC
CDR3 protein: CASSGGPQVIYEQYF

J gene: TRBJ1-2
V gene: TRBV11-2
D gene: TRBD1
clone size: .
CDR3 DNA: TGTGCCAGCAGCTTAGCCAGGGGGAACTATGGCTACACCTTC
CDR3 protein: CASSLARGNYGYTF

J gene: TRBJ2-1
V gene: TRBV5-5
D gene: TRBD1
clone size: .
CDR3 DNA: TGTGCCAGCAGCGAGACAGGGGGGGATGAGCAGTTCTTC
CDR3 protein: CASSETGGDEQFF

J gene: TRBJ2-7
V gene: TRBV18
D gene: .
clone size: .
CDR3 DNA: TGTGCCAGCTCAAGCGGGTACCACGAGCAGTACTTC
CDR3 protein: CASSSGYHEQYF

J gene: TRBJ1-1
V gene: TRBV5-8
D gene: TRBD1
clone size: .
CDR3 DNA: TGTGCCAGCAGTTGGACAGGGGACACTGAAGCTTTCTTT
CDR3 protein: CASSWTGDTEAFF

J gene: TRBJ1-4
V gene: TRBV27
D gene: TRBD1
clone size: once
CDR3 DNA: TGTGCCAGCAGTCCCCGGCACAGGGGAGATGAAAAACTGTTTTTT
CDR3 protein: CASSPRHRGDEKLFF

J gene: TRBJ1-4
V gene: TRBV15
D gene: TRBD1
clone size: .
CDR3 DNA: TGTGCCACCGCCGTGGACAGGGGGGGTTACGAAAAACTGTTTTTT
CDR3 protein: CATAVDRGGYEKLFF

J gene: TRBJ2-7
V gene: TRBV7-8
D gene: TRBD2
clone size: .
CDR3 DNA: TGTGCCAGCAGCTTAAACCCCCCTGAGCTCGCGGGGGTTCCCCACGAGCAGTACTTC
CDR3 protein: CASSLNPPELAGVPHEQYF

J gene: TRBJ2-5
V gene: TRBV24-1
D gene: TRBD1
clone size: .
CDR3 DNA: TGTGCCACCAGTGACCGACAGGGCGGGCAGGAGACCCAGTACTTC
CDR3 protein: CATSDRQGGQETQYF

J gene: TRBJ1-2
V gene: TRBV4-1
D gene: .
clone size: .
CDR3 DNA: TGCGCCAGCAGCCAAGTGGGGGGGGGCCTCTATGGCTACACCTTC
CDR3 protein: CASSQVGGGLYGYTF

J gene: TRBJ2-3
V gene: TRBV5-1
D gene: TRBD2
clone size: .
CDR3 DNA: TGCGCCAGCAGCCTGGGACTAGCGGGGGGCAGCACAGATACGCAGTATTTT
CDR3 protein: CASSLGLAGGSTDTQYF